This T cell receptor beta chain was retrieved from a study of radiation and T cells in renal cell carcinoma. Some clones are missing from TCRdb's copy, which holds only in-frame ones; the method was immunoSEQ multiplex PCR. The sample contains 150,000 or so clones, 88% of which appear only once. Comment on this clone: Its antigen is unidentified.

Time point in this sample: baseline pretreatment blood. Treatment meaning: 15 Gy SBRT to primary tumor, nephrectomy 4 weeks later. The germline gives CDR1 SGHAT, CDR2 FQNNGV. The CDR3 sequence is 15 residues long. V lost 1 base and J lost 0, with 8 bases in between. Whole-study findings and limits: In blood, top tumor clones expanded by 2 weeks, shrinking by 4.

The sample consisted of blood, taken from a patient whose treatment included radiotherapy and nephrectomy. This sequence originates from a woman in her 70s with renal cell carcinoma. This chain connects TRBV11-2 to TRBJ2-3, with D hard to call. The CDR3 nucleotides are TGTGCCAGCAGCTTAGTCGCTTCTAGCACAGATACGCAGTATTTT. This gives the protein CASSLVASSTDTQYF.